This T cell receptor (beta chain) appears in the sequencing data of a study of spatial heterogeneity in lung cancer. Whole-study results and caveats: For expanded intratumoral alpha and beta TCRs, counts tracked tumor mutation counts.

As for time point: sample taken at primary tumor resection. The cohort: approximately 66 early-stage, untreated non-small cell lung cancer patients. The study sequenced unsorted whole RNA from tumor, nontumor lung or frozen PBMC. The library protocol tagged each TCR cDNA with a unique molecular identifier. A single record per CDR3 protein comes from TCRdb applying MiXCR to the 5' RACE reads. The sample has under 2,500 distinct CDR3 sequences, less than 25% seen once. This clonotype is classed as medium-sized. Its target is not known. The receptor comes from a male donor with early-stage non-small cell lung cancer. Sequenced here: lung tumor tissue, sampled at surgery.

In DNA form, the CDR3 reads TGTGCCAGCAGCCACTTCGGACAGGGGGGGGAAAAACTGTTTTTT. The encoded protein is CASSHFGQGGEKLFF. This chain links TRBV13 with TRBJ1-4, with 10 bases matching TRBD1. Germline trimming cut 5 bases from V and 8 bases from J; bases unmatched to any gene: 8. This CDR3 is built from 15 residues. Germline V gene data show CDR1 as PRHDT and CDR2 as FYEKMQ (reference sequence).